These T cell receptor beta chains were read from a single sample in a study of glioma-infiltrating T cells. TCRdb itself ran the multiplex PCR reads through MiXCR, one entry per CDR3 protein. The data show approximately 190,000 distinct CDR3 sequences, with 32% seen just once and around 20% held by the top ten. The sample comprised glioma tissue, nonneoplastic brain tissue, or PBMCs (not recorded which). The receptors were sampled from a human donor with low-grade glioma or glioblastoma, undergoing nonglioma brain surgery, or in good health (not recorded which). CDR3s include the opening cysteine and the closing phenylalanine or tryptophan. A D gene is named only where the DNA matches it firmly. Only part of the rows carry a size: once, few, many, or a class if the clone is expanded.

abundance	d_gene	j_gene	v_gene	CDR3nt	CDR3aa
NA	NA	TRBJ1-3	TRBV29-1	TGCAGCGTGGGGCGATGGAGTGAACGCTCTGGAAACACCATATATTTT	CSVGRWSERSGNTIYF
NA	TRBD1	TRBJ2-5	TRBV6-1	TGTGCCACCTTATTCACAGGGGGAGAGACCCAGTACTTC	CATLFTGGETQYF
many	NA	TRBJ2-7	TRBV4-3	TGCGCCAGCAGCCAAGGGGCTGTTGGAGATATAAGAGAGCAGTACTTC	CASSQGAVGDIREQYF
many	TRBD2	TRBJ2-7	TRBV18	TGTGCCAGCTCACTCGGACAGGGAACTAGCGGGATAGCGTACTTC	CASSLGQGTSGIAYF
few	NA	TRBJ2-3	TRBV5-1	TGCGCCAGCAGCTTACTGTCACCCACAGATACGCAGTATTTT	CASSLLSPTDTQYF
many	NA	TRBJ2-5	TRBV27	TGTGCCAGCAGACCCAGGGGCGGAGAGACCCAGTACTTC	CASRPRGGETQYF
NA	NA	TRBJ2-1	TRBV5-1	TGCGCCAGCAGCTTGGTTTCCCATGAGCAGTTCTTC	CASSLVSHEQFF
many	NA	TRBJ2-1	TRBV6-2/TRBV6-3	TGTGCCAGCAGTTACTCGAGGGAGGTCCTCAATGAGCAGTTCTTC	CASSYSREVLNEQFF
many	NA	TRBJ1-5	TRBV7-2	TGTGCCAGCAGCTTAGTTCTTAGCAATCAGCCCCAGCATTTT	CASSLVLSNQPQHF
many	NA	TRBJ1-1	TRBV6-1	TGTGCCAGCAGTGAAAGGAGGGCCCTAGCTGAAGCTTTCTTT	CASSERRALAEAFF
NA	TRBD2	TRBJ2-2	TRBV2	TGTGCCAGCAGTTTGACTAGCGGGAGGGCGAACACCGGGGAGCTGTTTTTC	CASSLTSGRANTGELFF
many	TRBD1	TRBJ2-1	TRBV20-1	TGCAGTGCTAGCGTAGGACAGGGGGGATACAATGAGCAGTTCTTC	CSASVGQGGYNEQFF
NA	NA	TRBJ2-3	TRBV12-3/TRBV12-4	TGTGCCAGCAGTCCCCAGGGTAGAACAGATACGCAGTATTTT	CASSPQGRTDTQYF
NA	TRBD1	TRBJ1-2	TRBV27	TGTGCCAGCAGACCGGGACAGGGCGATGGCTACACCTTC	CASRPGQGDGYTF
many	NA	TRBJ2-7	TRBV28	TGTGCCAGCAGTCCCCCAACGACTAGCTACGAGCAGTACTTC	CASSPPTTSYEQYF
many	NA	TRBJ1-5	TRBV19	TGTGCCAGTAAGGGGGGACAAATTAATCAGCCCCAGCATTTT	CASKGGQINQPQHF
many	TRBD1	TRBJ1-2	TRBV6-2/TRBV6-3	TGTGCCAGCAGCCGGCCCCCGACGACAGGGATAAACTATGGCTACACCTTC	CASSRPPTTGINYGYTF
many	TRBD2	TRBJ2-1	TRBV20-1	TGCAGTGCAAGGGGGACTAGCGGGAGTTACAATGAGCAGTTCTTC	CSARGTSGSYNEQFF
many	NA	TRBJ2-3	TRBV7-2	TGTGCCAGCAGGGCAGGGGCAGATACGCAGTATTTT	CASRAGADTQYF
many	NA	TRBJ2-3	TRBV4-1	TGCGCCAGCAGCCTCGGACTGCTCGCTAGCACAGATACGCAGTATTTT	CASSLGLLASTDTQYF
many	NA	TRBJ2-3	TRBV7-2	TGTGCCAGCAGCCCCGGTGATAGCACAGATACGCAGTATTTT	CASSPGDSTDTQYF
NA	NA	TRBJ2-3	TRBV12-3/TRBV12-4	TGTGCCAGCAGTTTCTATCTGCCGGGAACAGATACGCAGTATTTT	CASSFYLPGTDTQYF
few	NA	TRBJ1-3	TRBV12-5	TGTGCTAGTGGTTTAAACCTCTCTGGAAACACCATATATTTT	CASGLNLSGNTIYF
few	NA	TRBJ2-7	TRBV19	TGTGCCAGTAGTATTGGCCCGCCGCCCTACGAGCAGTACTTC	CASSIGPPPYEQYF